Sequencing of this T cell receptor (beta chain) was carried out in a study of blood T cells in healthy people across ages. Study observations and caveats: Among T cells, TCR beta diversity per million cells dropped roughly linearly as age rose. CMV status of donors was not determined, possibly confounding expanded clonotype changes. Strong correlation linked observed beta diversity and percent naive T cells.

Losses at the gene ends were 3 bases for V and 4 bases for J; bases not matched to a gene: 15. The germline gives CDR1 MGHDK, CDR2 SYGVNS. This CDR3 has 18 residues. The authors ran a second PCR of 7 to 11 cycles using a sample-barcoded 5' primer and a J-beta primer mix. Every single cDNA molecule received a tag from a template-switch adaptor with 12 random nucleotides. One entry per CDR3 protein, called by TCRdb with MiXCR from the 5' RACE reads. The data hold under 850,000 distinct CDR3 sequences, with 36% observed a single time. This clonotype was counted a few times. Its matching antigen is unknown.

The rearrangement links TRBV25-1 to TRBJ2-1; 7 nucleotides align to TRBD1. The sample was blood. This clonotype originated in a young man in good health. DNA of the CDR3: TGTGCCAGCAGTGACTTTGAAGGGAGACAGGGATCGTACAATGAGCAGTTCTTC. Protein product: CASSDFEGRQGSYNEQFF. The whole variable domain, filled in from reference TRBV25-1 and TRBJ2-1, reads EADIYQTPRYLVIGTGKKITLECSQTMGHDKMYWYQQDPGMELHLIHYSYGVNSTEKGDLSSESTVSRIRTEHFPLTLESARPSHTSQYLCASSDFEGRQGSYNEQFFGPGTRLTVL.